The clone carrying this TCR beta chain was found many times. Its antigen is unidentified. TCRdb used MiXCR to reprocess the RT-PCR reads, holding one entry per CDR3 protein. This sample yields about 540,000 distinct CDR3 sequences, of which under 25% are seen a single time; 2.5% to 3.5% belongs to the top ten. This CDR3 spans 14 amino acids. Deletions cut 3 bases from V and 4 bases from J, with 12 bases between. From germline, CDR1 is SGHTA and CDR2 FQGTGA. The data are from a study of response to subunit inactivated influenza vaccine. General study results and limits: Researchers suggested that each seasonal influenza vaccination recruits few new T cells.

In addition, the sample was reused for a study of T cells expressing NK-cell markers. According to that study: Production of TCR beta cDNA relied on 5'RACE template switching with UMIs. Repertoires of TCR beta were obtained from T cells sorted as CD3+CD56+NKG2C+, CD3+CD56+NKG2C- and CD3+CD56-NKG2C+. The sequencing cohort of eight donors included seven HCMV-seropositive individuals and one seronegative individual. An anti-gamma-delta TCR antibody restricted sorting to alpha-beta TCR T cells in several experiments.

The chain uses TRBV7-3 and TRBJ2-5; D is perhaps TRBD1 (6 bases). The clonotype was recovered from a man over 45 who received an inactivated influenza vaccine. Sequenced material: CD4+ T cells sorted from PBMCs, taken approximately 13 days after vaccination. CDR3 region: CASSFSGHLETQYF. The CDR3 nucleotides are TGTGCCAGCAGCTTCTCGGGACATTTAGAGACCCAGTACTTC.